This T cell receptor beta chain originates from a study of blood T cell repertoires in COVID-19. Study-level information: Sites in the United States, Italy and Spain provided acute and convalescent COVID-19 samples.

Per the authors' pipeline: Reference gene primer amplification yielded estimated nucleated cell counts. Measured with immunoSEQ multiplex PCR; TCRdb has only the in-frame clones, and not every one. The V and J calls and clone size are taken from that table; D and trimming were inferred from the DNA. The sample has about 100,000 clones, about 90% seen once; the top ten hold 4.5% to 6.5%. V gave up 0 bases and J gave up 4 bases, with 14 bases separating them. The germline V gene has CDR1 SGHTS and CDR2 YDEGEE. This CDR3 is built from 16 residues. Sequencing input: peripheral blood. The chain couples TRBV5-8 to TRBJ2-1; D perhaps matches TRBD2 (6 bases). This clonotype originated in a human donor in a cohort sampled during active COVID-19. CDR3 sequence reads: CASSLGAGGAYNEQFF. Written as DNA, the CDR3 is TGTGCCAGCAGCTTGGGGGCCGGAGGGGCATACAATGAGCAGTTCTTC.